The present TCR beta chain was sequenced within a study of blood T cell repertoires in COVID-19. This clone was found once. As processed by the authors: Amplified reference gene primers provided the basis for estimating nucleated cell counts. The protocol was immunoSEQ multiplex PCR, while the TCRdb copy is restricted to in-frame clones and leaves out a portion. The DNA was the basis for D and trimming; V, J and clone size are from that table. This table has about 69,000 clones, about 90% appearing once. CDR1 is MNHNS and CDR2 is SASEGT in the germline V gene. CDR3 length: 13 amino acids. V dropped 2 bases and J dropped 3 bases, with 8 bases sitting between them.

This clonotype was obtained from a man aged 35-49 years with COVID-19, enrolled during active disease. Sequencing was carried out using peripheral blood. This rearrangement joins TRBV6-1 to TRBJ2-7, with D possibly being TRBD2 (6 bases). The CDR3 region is CASSETRDYEQYF. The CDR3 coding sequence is TGTGCCAGCAGTGAAACGCGGGACTACGAGCAGTACTTC.